This T cell receptor (beta chain) was obtained from a study of human T cells and chemical hapten exposure. This CDR3 has 13 amino acids. Trimming pared 8 bases from V and 2 bases from J, leaving 10 bases between. CDR1 is MNHNS, CDR2 SASEGT, per germline. The study used a library that attached unique molecular identifiers to individual cDNA molecules. TCRdb itself ran the RACE reads through MiXCR, one entry per CDR3 protein. The repertoire consists of around 300,000 distinct CDR3 sequences, with 5.5% occurring once and the leading ten covering roughly 8.2%. As to time point: pre-sensitization, week 0. The treatment denotes: therapeutic diphenylcyclopropenone sensitization with weekly scalp DPC. This clonotype was detected ten times or more.

The receptor's source is a woman younger than 30 with alopecia areata. Some clones in this sample may be carry-over from other donors' samples. Sequences were derived from whole blood, sampled in connection with sensitization to the hapten diphenylcyclopropenone (DPC). This chain connects TRBV6-1 to TRBJ2-1; D uncertain. CDR3 amino acids: CASCAQTYNEQFF. In nucleotides, the CDR3 is TGTGCCAGCTGCGCACAGACCTACAATGAGCAGTTCTTC.